Described below is a single T cell receptor (beta chain) sequence and its context. What this receptor recognizes is not known. Base quality data are lacking; no much larger clone is found one base away. The sample belongs to a study of cytomegalovirus exposure and HLA in healthy donors (dated by TCRdb to 2015 to 2018). Study-level background: An earlier analysis of around 600 of the donors reported 276 Gb of sequence data and about 100 million unique TCR beta sequences from some 180 million T cells. The aim of the study was to test whether cataloging public T cell receptors could identify signatures of past pathogen exposure. The genetic ancestry cluster associated with self-reported Caucasian donors included roughly 84% of the roughly 360 genotyped donors. Every repertoire in the discovery cohort had been generated on one and the same sequencing platform. Roughly 300 gigabases of sequencing data and roughly 80 million unique TCR sequences made up an early release that covered some 640 HLA-typed donors. The number of donors typed differed by locus, with 629-630 for A, B, C, DRB1 and DQB1, more than 500 for DQA1, 600 to 610 for DPA1, and about 450 for DPB1. The study combined high-throughput TCR immunosequencing, statistical association of individual TCRs with disease status, and machine learning to predict cytomegalovirus infection status. Four or five DR-DQ haplotypes were treated as single units for association and clustering because of strong linkage in the cohort. HLA typing included class I and class II loci at four-digit resolution. In a later analysis, previously published TCR beta repertoires from about 670 donors were re-analyzed and high-resolution HLA genotyping was added so that TCR occurrence patterns could be studied. In addition to the first cohort of several hundred subjects, a separate validation cohort of some 120 different subjects was used. Donor age, sex, ethnicity and CMV serostatus were compiled together with the repertoire data. The T cell repertoires of 666 subjects were profiled by immunosequencing and related to cytomegalovirus serostatus. A later genetic analysis used genome-wide SNP genotypes for 398 of the 666 donors, treating that subset as a discovery cohort. Across under 500 genotyped donors of the cohort, an average of about 240,000 unique TCR beta nucleotide sequences per donor were sequenced, and roughly 20% of those sequences were non-productive. In an earlier analysis of more than 550 of the donors, high-throughput TCR beta sequencing was used to judge whether each TCR beta V gene segment behaved as functional or pseudogenic. The later analysis used no new phenotypic data to find candidate immune exposures, relying instead on TCR beta sequences and their occurrence across donors.

General findings and caveats noted by the study authors: In a later analysis, HLA-associated TCR beta chains were found to be more clonally expanded and to have lower generation probabilities than equally common non-associated chains. Most TCR sequences were observed very rarely across donors, whereas some public TCRs were present in many individuals. The classifier was reported to diagnose cytomegalovirus status with high specificity and sensitivity in both the original cohort and the validation cohort. An earlier analysis of roughly 570 of the donors showed that most TCR beta V segments appeared in productive rearrangements either about 90% or about 30% of the time, which broadly matched IMGT annotations. Because counts were too low, fewer than 20 rarely observed V segments, including chromosome 9 orphons, were excluded from the earlier analysis of around 640 of the donors. Strong co-occurrence of HLA alleles, especially DR and DQ, made assigning TCR associations to individual alleles difficult. Because the 87-base-pair reads could not distinguish some IMGT-functional V segments, including TRBV6-2 and TRBV6-3, those segments were excluded. The study gave a list of more than 150 TCR beta chains associated with cytomegalovirus. A later genetic analysis associated a missense DCLRE1C variant with V-gene and J-gene trimming of TCR beta chains, and an independent cohort replicated the association. Correlated functional status among segregating V segments might reflect linkage disequilibrium, but an unknown experimental factor could not be ruled out. A few of the identified cytomegalovirus-associated TCR beta chains were confirmed in vitro to be specific for cytomegalovirus antigens. A further reported finding was that TCR beta sequences accurately predicted the HLA-A and HLA-B alleles for most subjects in the first cohort. Most CMV-associated TCR beta chains appeared to be HLA-restricted in a later analysis, and the HLA associations seemed to be driven largely by CMV exposure. CMV serostatus was the only immune exposure information available for the cohort. The presence/absence analyses assumed that sequencing depth was roughly uniform across donors, and that assumption may not be true. The authors suggested that the approach could potentially be extended to other disease states and immunological phenotypes. In a later analysis, TCR association rates were found to vary across HLA loci, with the most associated TCRs seen for DRB1 alleles and the fewest for HLA-C alleles. Because HLA typing was unavailable for some donors at each locus, only the typed subset was used in association tests. The cohort was sequenced for TCR beta chains only, and without alpha or paired-chain data the features that could be detected were limited. A group of highly shared sequence variants was considered likely to be a technical artifact of the sequencing pipeline. According to a later genetic analysis, donors in an Asian-associated ancestry cluster had fewer N-insertions in productive TCRs than the approximately 630-donor mean. Specific HLA alleles were associated with 15,000 to 20,000 TCR beta sequences at a false discovery rate of 0.05 in a later analysis. Several of the top co-occurrence clusters appeared to be linked to parvovirus B19, influenza, CMV and Epstein-Barr virus, according to a later analysis.

Receptor libraries were prepared by the immunoSEQ multiplex PCR assay. A mixture of 60 forward primers for TCR Vbeta segments and 13 reverse primers for TCR Jbeta segments was used in the multiplex PCR. The CDR3 region of rearranged TCR beta genes was amplified from genomic DNA by a multiplex PCR assay. The amplified TCR beta libraries were sequenced on the Illumina HiSeq System as 87-base-pair reads. The study's processing was this. In a later analysis, about 80 million unique TCR beta chains were counted across the roughly 610 repertoires, and roughly 11 million of these chains were shared by at least two donors. Raw reads were error-corrected and collapsed into unique sequences with a nearest-neighbor algorithm that merged closely related sequences to remove PCR and sequencing errors. To assign V, D and J gene segments, CDR3 sequences were aligned to IMGT reference sequences. For a sequence to be retained, a match of at least six nucleotides to both a V gene segment and a J gene segment was required. A rearrangement counted as productive if the CDR3 had no stop codons and remained in frame with V and J, and every other rearrangement counted as non-productive. CDR3 was defined by IMGT convention, running from the second conserved V-encoded cysteine to the conserved J-encoded phenylalanine. In an earlier analysis of around 600 of the donors, sequences lacking an unambiguous match to a single V gene segment were excluded. An earlier analysis of 587 of the donors classified V segments as functional when productive rearrangements were above 56.7% and as segregating when the standard deviation between donors was above 5%. A statistical classification framework was built to diagnose cytomegalovirus status from the catalog of TCR beta chain sequences. A later analysis assigned V and J genes by comparing TCR nucleotide sequences with IMGT/GENE-DB human TR gene sequences. In a later analysis, CDR3 sequences and most-parsimonious VDJ recombination scenarios were assigned using the TCRdist pipeline. In a later analysis, every TCR beta chain was defined by the combination of its CDR3 amino acid sequence and its V-gene family, and reads without a unique V-gene family were dropped. A later analysis removed several hundred highly shared, low-generation-probability nucleotide sequences to deal with suspected cross-contamination and a sequencing artifact. In a later analysis, a clonal expansion index was calculated for each public chain from normalized within-repertoire ranks of inferred template counts. In a later analysis, generation probabilities were computed with a VDJ recombination model fitted to out-of-frame rearrangements, and the resulting probabilities were checked against IGoR. Hypergeometric tests were used in a later analysis to score TCR-TCR, TCR-HLA and TCR-CMV co-occurrence, with a repertoire-size bias correction applied to the TCR pairs. In a later analysis, false discovery rates were estimated by permuting HLA or CMV assignments 20 times. A later analysis grouped co-occurring TCRs with DBSCAN, adding TCRdist sequence similarity when clustering within HLA-allele-positive subsets. Co-occurrence clustering excluded repertoires with fewer than 30,000 or more than 120,000 public chains, plus five with anomalous nucleotide sharing. The source is immuneACCESS, and TCRdb retained only in-frame sequences with V and J called. Part of the clones is not carried over; for the studies checked, unresolved V genes explain less than half of this, and the remainder is unexplained. The V and J calls and clone size are taken from that table; D and trimming were inferred from the DNA. For this sample there are 200,000 to 250,000 clones; roughly 88% appear just once. The top ten clones comprise over 0.65% of the sample.

V lost 7 bases and J lost 1 base; the stretch between them is 13 bases long. The CDR3 starts with the cysteine, ends with the phenylalanine, and has 14 residues. Only the CDR3 part of the read is kept: 42 bases, read in frame from the first base. From a lookup of the germline V gene (reference sequence), CDR1 and CDR2 are LNHDA and SQIVND. In total, approximately 690 healthy bone marrow donors made up the cohort. Cohort members were all nominally healthy when sampled, although unrecorded immune exposures were likely present. The donor tested CMV seronegative and was one of the 352 seronegative cohort members. Each donor provided a peripheral blood sample, and peripheral blood mononuclear cells were used for TCR beta sequencing. Genomic DNA extraction from the blood cell samples was performed with the Qiagen DNeasy Blood Extraction Kit.

This receptor chain uses TRBV19 and TRBJ1-1; the D gene lacks a confident call. Input material: PBMCs. This receptor was identified in a boy younger than 10 in good health and CMV-seronegative. CDR3 reads: CASTRGFPNTEAFF. The bases are TGTGCCAGTACCCGGGGATTTCCGAACACTGAAGCTTTCTTT.